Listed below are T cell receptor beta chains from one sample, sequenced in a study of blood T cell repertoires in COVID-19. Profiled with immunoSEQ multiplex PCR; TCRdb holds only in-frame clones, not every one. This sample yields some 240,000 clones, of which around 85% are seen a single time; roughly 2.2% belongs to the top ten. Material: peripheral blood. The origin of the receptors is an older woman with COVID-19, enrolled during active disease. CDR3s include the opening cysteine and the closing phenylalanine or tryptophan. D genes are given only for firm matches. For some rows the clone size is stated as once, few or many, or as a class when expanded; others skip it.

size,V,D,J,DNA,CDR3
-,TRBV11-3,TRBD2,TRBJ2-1,TGTGCCAGCAGCTTCGGACTAGCGGGAGTTTACAATGAGCAGTTCTTC,CASSFGLAGVYNEQFF
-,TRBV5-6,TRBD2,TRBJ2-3,TGTGCCAGCAGCTTCCCGGGGACTAGCGGGCCCGATACGCAGTATTTT,CASSFPGTSGPDTQYF
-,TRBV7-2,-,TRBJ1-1,TGTGCCAGCAGCTTAGCGCTTTCGAGGAGAACAGACTATGAAGCTTTCTTT,CASSLALSRRTDYEAFF
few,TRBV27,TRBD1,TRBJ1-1,TGTGCCAGCAGAGCCGACAGGGCTCCCGGGGGCACTGAAGCTTTCTTT,CASRADRAPGGTEAFF
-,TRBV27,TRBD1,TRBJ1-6,TGTGCCAGCATTCGACAGGGCTCCTATAATTCACCCCTCCACTTT,CASIRQGSYNSPLHF
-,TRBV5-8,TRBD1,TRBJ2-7,TGTGCCAGCAGCTTGTGGCAGGACAGGGGGCATGAGCAGTACTTC,CASSLWQDRGHEQYF
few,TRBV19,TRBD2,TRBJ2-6,TGTGCCAGTAGTAAATCTAGCGGGCCAGACTCTGGGGCCAACGTCCTGACTTTC,CASSKSSGPDSGANVLTF
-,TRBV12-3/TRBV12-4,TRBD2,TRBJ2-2,TGTGCCAGCAGCGGGGGGTATGCCGGGGAGCTGTTTTTT,CASSGGYAGELFF
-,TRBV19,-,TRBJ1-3,TGTGCCAGTGCCCCCCAGGGATCTGGAAACACCATATATTTT,CASAPQGSGNTIYF
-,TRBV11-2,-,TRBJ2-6,TGTGCCAGCAGCTTAGGACAACCCTCTGGGGCCAACGTCCTGACTTTC,CASSLGQPSGANVLTF
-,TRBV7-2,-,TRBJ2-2,TGTGCCAGCAGCTTCCCCCCAGGGCTAGAAACCGGGGAGCTGTTTTTT,CASSFPPGLETGELFF
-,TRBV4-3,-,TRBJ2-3,TGCGCCAGCAGCCAAATCCCAGGCCCCACAGATACGCAGTATTTT,CASSQIPGPTDTQYF
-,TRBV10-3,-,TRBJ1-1,TGTGCCATCAGTGAGTCCGCCTTGGGACTGAAGAACACTGAAGCTTTCTTT,CAISESALGLKNTEAFF
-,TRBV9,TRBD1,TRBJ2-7,TGTGCCAGCAGCGTTTCTGGGACAGAGTTATACGAGCAGTACTTC,CASSVSGTELYEQYF
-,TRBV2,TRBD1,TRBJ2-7,TGTGCCAGCAGTAAGACAGGGTCCGAGCAGTACTTC,CASSKTGSEQYF